This T cell receptor beta chain comes out of a study of immune evolution from preneoplasia to lung adenocarcinoma. Assay used: immunoSEQ multiplex PCR; TCRdb lists only in-frame clones, some missing. The repertoire holds just over 8,500 clones, with 80% as singletons. Study-wide results and caveats: Normal lung had highest clonality; later lesions appeared denser, more diverse. Highest clonality occurred in KRAS-mutant, not EGFR-mutant or double wild-type, nodules.

Concerning this clone itself: Its antigen remains unidentified.

Patients had resection in Japan or China between the mid-2010s and the late 2010s. Premalignant or tumor cells were enriched by macro-dissection after pathologic assessment. The CDR3 length is 13 residues. Germline-derived CDR1 and CDR2 are GTSNPN and SVGIG (reference sequence). This sequence was found in an older donor with lung adenocarcinoma. The chain couples TRBV30 to TRBJ1-4, with D possibly matching TRBD1 (5 bases). The sequenced sample was FFPE minimally invasive lung adenocarcinoma tissue. CDR3 in DNA: TGTGCTATTGGAGGGGCGCGGGGGGAAAAACTGTTTTTT. It is translated as CAIGGARGEKLFF.